Following are 15 T cell receptor beta chains from one sample sequenced in a study of T cell responses to AZD1222 COVID-19 vaccine. This table comes from immunoSEQ multiplex PCR, and its TCRdb copy is limited to in-frame clones, with some not included. The data contain about 150,000 clones, roughly 84% of them singletons. Sequencing used peripheral blood, obtained on day 0 of AZD1222 vaccination. These receptors were obtained from an adult in good health.

The chain couples TRBV3-1 (or the pseudogene TRBV3-2) to TRBJ1-1; TRBD1 might be the D (5 bases). V shed 7 bases and J shed 6 bases, with 15 bases lying between them. The CDR3 is 13 amino acids. Per germline, CDR1 LGHDT and CDR2 YNNKEL (reference sequence). CDR3 nucleotides: TGTGCCAGCACCCGCGGGGGGGTGGCTGAAGCTTTCTTT. Translation gives CASTRGGVAEAFF.

V gene TRBV18 combines with J gene TRBJ1-3, with a possible D match to TRBD1 (5 bases). The CDR3 spans 14 residues. Germline CDR1 and CDR2: KGHSH and LQKENI. The ends were cut back, 2 bases at V and 0 bases at J, with 5 bases in the middle. The CDR3 protein is CASSPGASGNTIYF. As DNA, the CDR3 is TGTGCCAGCTCACCAGGGGCCTCTGGAAACACCATATATTTT.

The chain uses TRBV24-1 and TRBJ1-5; D call uncertain. The CDR3 covers 13 residues. Germline loops: CDR1 KGHDR, CDR2 SFDVKD. V shed 4 bases and J shed 4 bases, with 7 bases lying between them. CDR3 sequence (DNA): TGTGCCACCAGTGAGAGGGATAATCAGCCCCAGCATTTT. Translating gives CATSERDNQPQHF.

A single count supports this clone. The chain couples TRBV2 to TRBJ1-2; the D gene is possibly TRBD1 (5 bases). The CDR3 extends over 17 amino acids. The germline gives CDR1 SNHLY, CDR2 FYNNEI. Trimming cost V 1 base and J 0 bases, with 15 bases left between them. CDR3 amino acids: CASSEGVGTAPNYGYTF. The CDR3 DNA reads as TGTGCCAGCAGTGAAGGGGTCGGGACTGCCCCTAACTATGGCTACACCTTC.

CDR3 sequence reads: CASSASLDRTYEQYF. The CDR3 coding sequence is TGTGCCAGCAGCGCCAGCCTGGACAGGACCTACGAGCAGTACTTC. The V call is TRBV9, the J call TRBJ2-7; 7 bases fit TRBD1. V lost 3 bases and J lost 2; bases outside the gene matches: 8. CDR3 length: 15 amino acids. CDR1 and CDR2 from the germline V gene are SGDLS and YYNGEE.

This clone has more than one count but fewer than ten. This sequence joins TRBV7-9 and TRBJ1-1, with TRBD1 identical over 10 bases. The V and J ends lost 1 base and 5 bases, in that order; junction bases with no gene match: 10. This CDR3 region has 17 residues. The germline V gene has CDR1 SEHNR and CDR2 FQNEAQ (reference sequence). This chain's CDR3 is CASSLGSGTGVRTEAFF. The CDR3 DNA reads TGTGCCAGCAGCTTAGGCTCCGGGACAGGGGTTAGGACTGAAGCTTTCTTT.

The chain joins TRBV11-2 to TRBJ1-3; tentative D call: TRBD1 (5 bases). The CDR3 consists of 15 residues. The V gene's germline CDR1 is SGHAT and CDR2 FQNNGV. V shed 5 bases and J shed 1 base, with 12 bases lying between them. The CDR3 loop is CASSAAGSSGNTIYF. The CDR3 nucleotides read TGTGCCAGCAGCGCCGCAGGGTCGTCTGGAAACACCATATATTTT.

The chain employs TRBV5-1 and TRBJ1-5, with 7 bases identical to TRBD1. With 4 bases clipped from V and 2 bases from J, the junction kept 3 bases outside the gene matches. Germline V gene lookup returns CDR1 SGHRS and CDR2 YFSETQ. The CDR3 totals 14 residues. The CDR3 sequence is CASSLGTGNQPQHF. For the CDR3, the DNA is TGCGCCAGCAGCCTGGGGACAGGCAATCAGCCCCAGCATTTT.

The genes are TRBV7-9 and TRBJ1-2; a weak D match, TRBD1 (6 bases). CDR1 and CDR2 (germline): SEHNR, FQNEAQ (reference sequence). The germline V and J ends were trimmed by 3 bases and 2 bases, with 10 bases remaining between them. This CDR3 contains 14 residues. CDR3 protein: CASSFGQPNYGYTF. The CDR3 coding sequence is TGTGCCAGCAGCTTCGGACAGCCGAACTATGGCTACACCTTC.

The chain links TRBV6-5 to TRBJ2-7; no clear D gene. The CDR3 has 15 residues. With 7 bases removed from V and 5 bases from J, the gap between germline ends came to 21 bases. Per the germline V gene, CDR1 is MNHEY and CDR2 is SVGAGI. This CDR3 reads CASTPVASQPDEQYF. The CDR3 DNA is TGTGCCAGCACTCCCGTTGCCTCCCAGCCTGACGAGCAGTACTTC.

This chain uses TRBV30 with TRBJ1-4; D gene uncertain. The length of the CDR3 is 13 residues. V lost 5 bases, J lost 10 bases, and 17 bases lay in between. Germline V gene sequence: CDR1 GTSNPN, CDR2 SVGIG (reference sequence). CDR3 in amino acids: CAWEGFTAGKLFF. The CDR3 nucleotides are TGTGCCTGGGAGGGCTTTACGGCGGGAAAACTGTTTTTT.

This rearrangement joins TRBV5-5 to TRBJ1-2; D remains ambiguous. Germline CDR1 reads SGHKS; CDR2 reads YYEKEE (reference sequence). The ends were cut back, 4 bases at V and 8 bases at J, with 24 bases in the middle. This CDR3 has 16 residues. CDR3 sequence reads: CASSPQPETLPRGYTF. DNA of the CDR3: TGTGCCAGCAGCCCCCAGCCAGAGACGCTTCCTCGCGGCTACACCTTC.

In its sample, this clone was seen a few times. The gene calls are TRBV28 and TRBJ2-1; 10 nucleotides line up with TRBD2. Germline V gene lookup returns CDR1 MDHEN and CDR2 SYDVKM. V shed 4 bases, J shed 2 bases, and the junction held 5 bases outside the gene matches. This CDR3 contains 16 residues. CDR3 in amino acids: CASSSLSGGAYNEQFF. Written as DNA, the CDR3 is TGTGCCAGCAGTTCCCTAAGCGGGGGGGCCTACAATGAGCAGTTCTTC.

This clone was detected a few times. The CDR3 DNA sequence: TGTGCCATCAGTGACCCCCCGACAGTGAACTATGGCTACACCTTC. Amino acids: CAISDPPTVNYGYTF. The rearrangement links TRBV10-3 to TRBJ1-2; possibly TRBD1 for D (5 bases). Germline V gene lookup returns CDR1 ENHRY and CDR2 SYGVKD. V shed 3 bases and J shed 2 bases, with 13 bases lying between them. The CDR3 sequence is 15 residues long.

This chain uses TRBV7-2 with TRBJ1-3; 7 bases agree with TRBD1. This CDR3 has 16 amino acids. Germline V gene sequence: CDR1 SGHTA, CDR2 FQGNSA. V shed 3 bases and J 2 bases; nucleotides not matched to a gene: 7. CDR3 DNA: TGTGCCAGCAGCTTGGACAGGTCGGGCACTGGAAACACCATATATTTT. Amino acid sequence: CASSLDRSGTGNTIYF.